These 18 T cell receptor beta chains came from one sample sequenced in a study of early T cells in non-severe SARS-CoV-2 infection. TCRdb ran MiXCR on the 5' RACE reads and lists one entry per CDR3 protein. The repertoire holds tens of thousands of distinct CDR3 sequences, with around 12% as singletons. The sample consisted of whole blood. These receptors all come from an adult who was a healthcare worker with PCR-confirmed SARS-CoV-2 infection or an uninfected control (not recorded which).

This clonotype was picked up many times. The chain links TRBV5-1 to TRBJ2-5; perhaps TRBD2 as D (7 bases). The germline V gene has CDR1 SGHRS and CDR2 YFSETQ. Trimming removed 4 bases at V and 4 bases at J, with 17 bases between. The CDR3 covers 15 residues. This chain's CDR3 is CASSGSGGSGETQYF. The CDR3 bases are TGCGCCAGCAGCGGGTCGGGGGGCTCAGGAGAGACCCAGTACTTC.

This clonotype was recorded a few times. The chain combines TRBV9 with TRBJ2-1; 8 bases map to TRBD2. This CDR3 comprises 16 residues. Looked up from germline, CDR1 is SGDLS and CDR2 is YYNGEE. The junction had 6 bases not matched to a gene; V was cut back by 1 base and J by 3 bases. CDR3 protein: CASSVSPTSVYNEQFF. Here the CDR3 DNA reads TGTGCCAGCAGCGTATCCCCGACTAGCGTCTACAATGAGCAGTTCTTC.

The CDR3 nucleotides are TGTGCCAGCAGCTTAGTCCGGGGACAGGGCGATGAAGCTTTCTTT. Translated: CASSLVRGQGDEAFF. The chain joins TRBV7-9 to TRBJ1-1, with TRBD1 matching 9 bases. Germline CDR1 SEHNR, CDR2 FQNEAQ (reference sequence). The CDR3 spans 15 residues. After removal of 1 base from V and 7 bases from J, the junction contained 7 bases not matched to a gene.

This clonotype occurred many times. CDR3 DNA: TGTGCCAGCAGCTTAGGACAGGGGGCCAATCAGCCCCAGCATTTT. This translates into CASSLGQGANQPQHF. The chain has TRBV11-2 and TRBJ1-5; TRBD1 aligns across 10 bases. From germline, CDR1 is SGHAT and CDR2 FQNNGV. This CDR3 is 15 amino acids long. The V segment lost 1 base and the J segment 3 bases; nucleotides outside the gene matches: 0.

In this sample, this clonotype turned up many times. The chain is built from TRBV20-1 and TRBJ2-3; D may correspond to TRBD1 or TRBD2 (5 bases each). The germline V gene encodes CDR1 DFQATT and CDR2 SNEGSKA (reference sequence). Trimming removed 2 bases at V and 10 bases at J, with 16 bases between. The CDR3 is made up of 13 amino acids. The chain's CDR3 is CSARMPGLEAQYF. The CDR3, as DNA: TGCAGTGCTAGAATGCCGGGGCTAGAAGCGCAGTATTTT.

This clonotype was detected a few times. The J gene is TRBJ1-3, the V gene TRBV20-1; TRBD1 might be the D (5 bases). The ends were cut back, 5 bases at V and 3 bases at J, with 11 bases in the middle. Germline CDR1 DFQATT, CDR2 SNEGSKA (reference sequence). The CDR3 extends over 13 amino acids. As DNA, the CDR3 is TGCAGTGCTGCAGGGCATGGTGGAAACACCATATATTTT. Translated, it gives CSAAGHGGNTIYF.

This clonotype was observed a few times. The chain couples TRBV28 to TRBJ1-3; no clear D gene. Germline V gene data show CDR1 as MDHEN and CDR2 as SYDVKM. The length of the CDR3 is 15 residues. V dropped 1 base and J dropped 6 bases, with 13 bases sitting between them. The CDR3 DNA reads TGTGCCAGCAGTTTATCGGCGCTAGGTGAAAACACCATATATTTT. Residues: CASSLSALGENTIYF.

This clonotype was picked up many times. V is TRBV19 and J is TRBJ2-7; tentatively, D is TRBD2 (6 bases). Trimming removed 6 bases from V and 6 bases from J, with 15 bases in between. The CDR3 is made up of 13 amino acids. Germline assignment: CDR1 LNHDA and CDR2 SQIVND (reference sequence). The CDR3 DNA reads as TGTGCCAGTAGCTCCCCCGGGGGAACCGAGCAGTACTTC. It specifies CASSSPGGTEQYF.

The V gene is TRBV19, the J gene TRBJ2-2; tentative D call: TRBD1 (6 bases). The V gene's germline CDR1 is LNHDA and CDR2 SQIVND (reference sequence). CDR3 length: 15 amino acids. The germline V and J ends were trimmed by 7 bases and 1 base, with 13 bases remaining between them. The CDR3 spells CASTRTVLNTGELFF. The CDR3 DNA reads TGTGCCAGTACCCGGACAGTTCTGAACACCGGGGAGCTGTTTTTT.

This clonotype was detected a few times. CDR3 nucleotides: TGTGCCAGCAGCACCTACTACGAGCAGTACTTC. Its translation: CASSTYYEQYF. V gene TRBV7-9 combines with J gene TRBJ2-7; D not resolved. The CDR3 has 11 residues. Germline V gene data show CDR1 as SEHNR and CDR2 as FQNEAQ (reference sequence). V shed 5 bases and J shed 3 bases, with 5 bases lying between them.

The V and J genes are TRBV9 and TRBJ2-2; D remains ambiguous. Trimming shortened V by 2 bases and J by 6 bases, and 14 bases separated the two germline ends. CDR1 is SGDLS, CDR2 YYNGEE, per germline. The CDR3 extends over 15 amino acids. The CDR3 loop reads CASSVDPAPPGELFF. CDR3 coding DNA: TGTGCCAGCAGCGTCGACCCAGCCCCCCCCGGGGAGCTGTTTTTT.

The chain carries TRBV4-2 and TRBJ2-7; D possibly corresponds to TRBD2 (7 bases). This CDR3 has 16 residues. Trimming took off 0 bases at V and 1 base at J, with 13 bases between the two ends. Germline V gene data show CDR1 as LGHNA and CDR2 as YNFKEQ. CDR3 loop: CASSQEWGGPSYEQYF. The CDR3 DNA follows: TGTGCCAGCAGCCAAGAATGGGGGGGGCCTTCCTACGAGCAGTACTTC.

This clonotype was observed at least ten times. The chain links TRBV18 to TRBJ1-1, with TRBD1 as a possible D gene (5 bases). Trimming shortened V by 5 bases and J by 4 bases, and 14 bases separated the two germline ends. From germline, CDR1 is KGHSH and CDR2 LQKENI. The CDR3 is 14 amino acids. The CDR3 region has the DNA TGTGCCAGCTCATCGATTCGGGGGGTCACTGAAGCTTTCTTT. It encodes CASSSIRGVTEAFF.

This clonotype was observed many times. The rearrangement joins TRBV20-1 to TRBJ2-7; TRBD2 agrees at 9 bases. Germline CDR1 is DFQATT and CDR2 is SNEGSKA (reference sequence). V was pared by 7 bases and J by 2 bases, with 12 bases of the junction left unmatched. The CDR3 sequence is 15 residues long. CDR3 bases: TGCAGTGTCACGTCCACGTCTAGCGGGACCTACGAGCAGTACTTC. Translation: CSVTSTSSGTYEQYF.

V and J are TRBV5-1 and TRBJ2-1; D is unclear. This CDR3 has 11 amino acids. CDR1 and CDR2 (germline): SGHRS, YFSETQ. V dropped 3 bases and J dropped 15 bases, with 13 bases sitting between them. As DNA, the CDR3 is TGCGCCAGCAGCTATTCAAATACCTTGTTCTTC. Its protein product is CASSYSNTLFF.

This clonotype was detected many times. V usage is TRBV5-8 and J usage is TRBJ2-6, with D possibly TRBD2 on 5 matching bases. The germline CDR1 and CDR2 sequences are SGHTS and YDEGEE. V lost 4 bases to trimming and J lost 0 bases, with 23 bases between them. The CDR3 sequence is 20 residues long. CDR3 nucleotides: TGTGCCAGCAGCGCCGGCGGAGGCGAACGGCCTAGCTCTGGGGCCAACGTCCTGACTTTC. Protein sequence: CASSAGGGERPSSGANVLTF.

A few counts support this clonotype. The rearrangement links TRBV6-5 to TRBJ2-5; D may match TRBD1 or TRBD2 (5 bases each). The germline gives CDR1 MNHEY, CDR2 SVGAGI. CDR3 size: 15 residues. The V end was cut by 5 bases, the J end by 2 bases, with 15 bases between. The CDR3: CASSRHRDGQETQYF. The CDR3 DNA sequence: TGTGCCAGCAGTCGACACCGGGACGGGCAAGAGACCCAGTACTTC.

This clonotype came up many times. The chain links TRBV12-3 or TRBV12-4 to TRBJ2-7; 10 bases align to TRBD2. With V trimmed by 6 bases and J by 2 bases, 10 bases remained unmatched. The CDR3 sequence is 16 residues long. CDR3: CASSGTSATGTYEQYF. CDR3 nucleotides: TGTGCCAGCAGCGGGACTAGCGCAACTGGGACCTACGAGCAGTACTTC.